The 2 T cell receptor beta chains presented below share a single source sample, sequenced in a study of cytomegalovirus exposure and HLA in healthy donors. TCRdb's copy holds only in-frame clones and misses some; the assay was immunoSEQ multiplex PCR. The sample lists 90,000 to 150,000 clones; 70% to 90% were seen once. Material for sequencing was PBMCs. These receptors came from a woman between 18 and 29 years old in good health and CMV-seropositive.

The chain is built from TRBV19 and TRBJ2-7, with TRBD2 identical over 7 bases. CDR1 and CDR2 (germline): LNHDA, SQIVND (reference sequence). The CDR3 loop spans 13 amino acids. V lost 11 bases, J lost 6 bases, and 13 bases stayed unmatched. The DNA of the CDR3 is TGTGCCGTAGGCGGGGGAGTATGGGGCGAGCAGTACTTC. Encoded protein: CAVGGGVWGEQYF.

V usage is TRBV5-5 and J usage is TRBJ1-6, with D perhaps matching TRBD1 (5 bases). V was pared by 1 base and J by 10 bases, with 15 bases between. This CDR3 contains 15 residues. Germline-derived CDR1 and CDR2 are SGHKS and YYEKEE (reference sequence). The CDR3 is CASSLTGKVHSPLHF. The CDR3 region has the DNA TGTGCCAGCAGCTTGACAGGTAAGGTACACTCACCCCTCCACTTT. Complete variable domain (other parts from reference TRBV5-5 and TRBJ1-6): DAGVTQSPTHLIKTRGQQVTLRCSPISGHKSVSWYQQVLGQGPQFIFQYYEKEERGRGNFPDRFSARQFPNYSSELNVNALLLGDSALYLCASSLTGKVHSPLHFGNGTRLTVT.